The present T cell receptor (beta chain) was sequenced within a study of early T cells in non-severe SARS-CoV-2 infection. Ten or more counts support this clonotype. TCRdb reanalysed the 5' RACE reads using MiXCR and keeps one entry per CDR3 protein. The table has more than 65,000 distinct CDR3 sequences, approximately 12% seen once. Trimming removed 7 bases from V and 5 bases from J, with 10 bases in between. This CDR3 is built from 12 residues. Germline V CDR1 and CDR2: ENHRY, SYGVKD. The J gene is TRBJ2-3, the V gene TRBV10-3; D gene unclear. The source material was whole blood. This sequence was found in an adult who was a healthcare worker with PCR-confirmed SARS-CoV-2 infection or an uninfected control (not recorded which). The CDR3 bases are TGTGCCATCAAGGGTTGGGGAGATACGCAGTATTTT. Encoded protein: CAIKGWGDTQYF.